This T cell receptor (beta chain) was found in a study of monozygotic twins with inflammatory bowel disease. Germline CDR1 reads DFQATT; CDR2 reads SNEGSKA (reference sequence). This CDR3 comprises 12 residues. TCRdb reprocessed the 5' RACE reads; each CDR3 protein has one entry and no DNA is given. The sample table includes roughly 320,000 distinct CDR3 sequences. This receptor was taken from a human donor with ulcerative colitis or Crohn's disease, or a healthy co-twin of an affected twin (not recorded which). Material for sequencing was blood. J is TRBJ1-5 and V is TRBV20-1. The CDR3 reads CSARDYGQPQHF.